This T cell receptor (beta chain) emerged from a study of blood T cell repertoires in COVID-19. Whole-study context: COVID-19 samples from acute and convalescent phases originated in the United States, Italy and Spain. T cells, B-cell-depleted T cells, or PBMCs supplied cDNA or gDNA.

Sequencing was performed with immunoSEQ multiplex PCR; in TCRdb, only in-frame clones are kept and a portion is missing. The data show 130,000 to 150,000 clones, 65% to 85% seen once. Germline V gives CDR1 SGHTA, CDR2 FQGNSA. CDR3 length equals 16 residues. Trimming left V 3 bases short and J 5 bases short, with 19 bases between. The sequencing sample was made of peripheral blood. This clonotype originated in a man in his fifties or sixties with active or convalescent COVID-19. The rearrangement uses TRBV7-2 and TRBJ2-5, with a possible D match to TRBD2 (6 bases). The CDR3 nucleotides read TGTGCCAGCAGCTTCGGGAGATTGAAACGGTCGGAGACCCAGTACTTC. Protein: CASSFGRLKRSETQYF. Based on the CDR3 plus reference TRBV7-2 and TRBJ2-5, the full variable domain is GAGVSQSPSNKVTEKGKDVELRCDPISGHTALYWYRQSLGQGLEFLIYFQGNSAPDKSGLPSDRFSAERTGGSVSTLTIQRTQQEDSAVYLCASSFGRLKRSETQYFGPGTRLLVL.